The present T cell receptor (beta chain) was sequenced within a study of T cells in Graves' hyperthyroidism and ophthalmopathy. RNA transcripts provided the source from which TCR beta CDR3 regions were amplified. HTBI primers were used for first-round RT-PCR of the TCR CDR3. TCRdb reprocessed the multiplex PCR reads via MiXCR and lists one record per CDR3 protein. The profile shows hundreds of thousands of distinct CDR3 sequences, about 14% of them singletons. V dropped 7 bases and J dropped 6 bases, with 15 bases sitting between them. CDR3 length equals 14 residues. The V gene's germline CDR1 is KGHDR and CDR2 SFDVKD. As regards this clonotype: What it binds is unknown.

Overall study findings and caveats: The blood repertoire included most of the expanded thyroid clonotypes above 0.001.

Investigators excluded patients with uncontrolled infection, other autoimmune disease, pregnancy or lactation. Input material: blood. The TCR originated in a woman aged 45-65 years with Graves' ophthalmopathy. V gene TRBV24-1 combines with J gene TRBJ2-1, with D tentatively TRBD1 (6 bases). The CDR3 reads CATRPPGDVNEQFF. CDR3 DNA: TGTGCCACCAGGCCACCAGGGGATGTCAATGAGCAGTTCTTC.